This TCR beta chain is from a study of shared clonotypes between healthy human individuals. Study in general: Per donor, three plates held CD4 naive cells, three held CD4 memory, two held CD8 naive and one held CD8 memory. Study findings and constraints: The generation probabilities recorded for non-shared clonotypes fell below those of clonotypes shared by all four donors. Relative to memory subsets, naive subsets generally showed larger estimated richness.

CDR3 length: 12 amino acids. V lost 4 bases and J 2 bases, leaving 6 bases between the germline ends. The germline CDR1 and CDR2 sequences are SEHNR and FQNEAQ (reference sequence). The repertoire was sequenced with immunoSEQ multiplex PCR; TCRdb's copy has only in-frame clones and lacks some. The top ten hold about 0.13% of the sample, which has more than 2,000,000 clones, approximately 90% seen once. As for this clone: Its target is unknown.

Sequencing input: naive CD4+ T cells sorted from blood. The subset is: CD45RA+ positively selected. J is TRBJ2-7 and V is TRBV7-9; no firm D call. This receptor was obtained from a young man in good health. The CDR3: CASSSAPYEQYF. The DNA for the CDR3 is TGTGCCAGCAGCTCAGCACCCTACGAGCAGTACTTC.